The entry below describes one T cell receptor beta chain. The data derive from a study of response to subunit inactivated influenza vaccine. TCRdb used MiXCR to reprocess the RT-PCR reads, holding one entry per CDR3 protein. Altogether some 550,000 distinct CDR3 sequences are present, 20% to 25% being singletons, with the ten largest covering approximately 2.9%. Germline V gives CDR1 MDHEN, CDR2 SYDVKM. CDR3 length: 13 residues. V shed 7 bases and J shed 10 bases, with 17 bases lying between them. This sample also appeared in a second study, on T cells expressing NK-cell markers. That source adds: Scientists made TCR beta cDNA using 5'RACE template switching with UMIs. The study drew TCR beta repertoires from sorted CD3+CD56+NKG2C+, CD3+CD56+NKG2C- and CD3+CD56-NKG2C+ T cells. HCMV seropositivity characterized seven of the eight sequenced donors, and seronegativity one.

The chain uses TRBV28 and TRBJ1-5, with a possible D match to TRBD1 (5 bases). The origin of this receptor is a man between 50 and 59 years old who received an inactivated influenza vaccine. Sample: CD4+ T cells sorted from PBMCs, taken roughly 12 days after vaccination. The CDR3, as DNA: TGTGCCAGCATTTCAGGGCCCACTCTCCCCCAGCATTTT. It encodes CASISGPTLPQHF.